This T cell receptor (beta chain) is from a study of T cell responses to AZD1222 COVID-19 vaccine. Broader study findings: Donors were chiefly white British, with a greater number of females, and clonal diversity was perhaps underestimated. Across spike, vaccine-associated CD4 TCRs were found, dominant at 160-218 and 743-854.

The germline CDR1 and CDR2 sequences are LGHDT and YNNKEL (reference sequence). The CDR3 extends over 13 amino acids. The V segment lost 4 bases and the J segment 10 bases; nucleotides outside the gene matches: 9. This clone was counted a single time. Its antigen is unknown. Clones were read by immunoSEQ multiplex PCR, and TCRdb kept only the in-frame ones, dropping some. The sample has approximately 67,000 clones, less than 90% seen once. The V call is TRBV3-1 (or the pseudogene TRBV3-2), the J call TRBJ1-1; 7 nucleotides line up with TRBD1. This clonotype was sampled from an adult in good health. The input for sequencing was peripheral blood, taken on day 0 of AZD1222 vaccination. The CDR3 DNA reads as TGTGCCAGCAGCCTTTCAGTACGGGACAGAGCTTTCTTT. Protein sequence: CASSLSVRDRAFF.